These 25 T cell receptor beta chains share one sample of origin, sequenced in a study of circulating and synovial CD4+ cells in juvenile arthritis. Sequencing was performed with immunoSEQ multiplex PCR; in TCRdb, only in-frame clones are kept and a portion is missing. The sample has around 32,000 clones, 90% to 95% seen once. Sequenced sample: CD4+ T cells from blood. The receptors here all came from a human donor with juvenile idiopathic arthritis.

The chain uses TRBV30 and TRBJ2-1; 8 bases are a match to TRBD2. There are 15 residues in the CDR3. The germline V gene encodes CDR1 GTSNPN and CDR2 SVGIG (reference sequence). V shed 3 bases and J 9 bases; nucleotides not matched to a gene: 13. CDR3 bases: TGTGCCTGGAGGGTAGGGACTGTCCGGGGGGGTGAGCAGTTCTTC. As protein: CAWRVGTVRGGEQFF.

This clone was found once. The chain has TRBV18 and TRBJ2-1; TRBD1 matches at 7 bases. Looked up from germline, CDR1 is KGHSH and CDR2 is LQKENI. The CDR3 sequence is 17 residues long. V trimming: 0 bases; J trimming: 3 bases; junction bases outside the gene matches: 8. The CDR3 protein is CASSPPLGTEDYNEQFF. CDR3 nucleotides: TGTGCCAGCTCACCACCTCTCGGGACAGAAGACTACAATGAGCAGTTCTTC.

This chain joins TRBV18 and TRBJ2-1, with 7 bases fitting TRBD1. Germline CDR1 is KGHSH and CDR2 is LQKENI. V lost 6 bases, J lost 5 bases, and 7 bases stayed unmatched. This CDR3 is built from 14 residues. CDR3 bases: TGTGCCAGCTCGCCCGACAGGGCCAACAATGAGCAGTTCTTC. Protein product: CASSPDRANNEQFF.

This chain links TRBV11-2 with TRBJ1-4, with 9 bases aligning to TRBD1. J lost 0 bases, V lost 5 bases, and 4 bases had no gene match. Germline V gene sequence: CDR1 SGHAT, CDR2 FQNNGV. The CDR3 loop spans 16 amino acids. As DNA, the CDR3 is TGTGCCAGCAGCGCACACAGGGGGCCAACTAATGAAAAACTGTTTTTT. This codes for CASSAHRGPTNEKLFF.

J is TRBJ1-5 and V is TRBV19; TRBD1 aligns across 8 bases. Germline trimming cut 4 bases from V and 1 base from J; bases unmatched to any gene: 6. CDR1 is LNHDA and CDR2 is SQIVND in the germline V gene (reference sequence). CDR3 size: 16 residues. CDR3 residues: CASSRDRGGSNQPQHF. The CDR3 DNA is TGTGCCAGTAGTAGAGACAGGGGAGGGAGCAATCAGCCCCAGCATTTT.

V and J are TRBV19 and TRBJ1-5, with D tentatively TRBD1 (5 bases). V lost 8 bases to trimming and J lost 6 bases, with 17 bases between them. The CDR3 has 14 residues. Germline V gene data show CDR1 as LNHDA and CDR2 as SQIVND (reference sequence). The CDR3, as DNA: TGTGCCAGTCGTCTGAGGCAGGGAGGTCAGCCCCAGCATTTT. Translating it yields CASRLRQGGQPQHF.

The rearrangement links TRBV18 to TRBJ2-1; TRBD1 might be the D (5 bases). The length of the CDR3 is 16 residues. Per the germline V gene, CDR1 is KGHSH and CDR2 is LQKENI. Trimming took 2 bases from V and 0 from J, leaving 11 bases between them. CDR3 bases: TGTGCCAGCTCACCAGGGGCGGTGGGCTCCTACAATGAGCAGTTCTTC. Translating gives CASSPGAVGSYNEQFF.

The CDR3 spells CASSWTGQATEAFF. The CDR3 DNA follows: TGTGCCAGCAGTTGGACAGGGCAAGCCACTGAAGCTTTCTTT. V gene TRBV27 combines with J gene TRBJ1-1; the match to TRBD1 covers 8 bases. V was clipped by 4 bases and J by 4 bases; unmatched bases: 5. This CDR3 has 14 amino acids. Germline V gene lookup returns CDR1 MNHEY and CDR2 SMNVEV (reference sequence).

V gene TRBV11-2 combines with J gene TRBJ2-7; 7 positions match TRBD1. The CDR3 loop spans 14 amino acids. Germline assignment: CDR1 SGHAT and CDR2 FQNNGV. With V trimmed by 5 bases and J by 1 base, 5 bases remained unmatched. CDR3 nucleotides: TGTGCCAGCAGCATCGACAGGGAATCCTACGAGCAGTACTTC. This gives the protein CASSIDRESYEQYF.

The V call is TRBV5-1, the J call TRBJ2-7; D possibly corresponds to TRBD1 (5 bases). Germline V gene lookup returns CDR1 SGHRS and CDR2 YFSETQ. V gave up 4 bases and J gave up 2 bases, with 19 bases separating them. This CDR3 is 16 amino acids long. CDR3 protein: CASSAPRGSLPYEQYF. The CDR3 nucleotides are TGCGCCAGCAGCGCTCCTAGGGGTTCCCTTCCCTACGAGCAGTACTTC.

Only one count was recorded for this clone. The gene calls are TRBV23-1 and TRBJ2-1; tentative D call: TRBD1 (5 bases). TRBV23-1 is an ORF; its function is uncertain. Between the trimmed V and J ends, which lost 2 bases and 5 bases, there was a span of 13 bases. This CDR3 comprises 15 residues. The DNA of the CDR3 is TGCGCCAGCAGTCAAGGGGCACTGGTTAACAATGAGCAGTTCTTC. This gives the protein CASSQGALVNNEQFF.

This chain joins TRBV5-1 and TRBJ2-1, with 11 bases matching TRBD1. The length of the CDR3 is 15 residues. V gave up 1 base and J gave up 7 bases; unmatched junction bases: 4. In germline, CDR1 is SGHRS, CDR2 YFSETQ. The CDR3 spells CASSLRDRGWNEQFF. CDR3 in DNA: TGCGCCAGCAGCTTGAGGGACAGGGGGTGGAATGAGCAGTTCTTC. The variable domain in full, with the rest retrieved from reference TRBV5-1 and TRBJ2-1, is KAGVTQTPRYLIKTRGQQVTLSCSPISGHRSVSWYQQTPGQGLQFLFEYFSETQRNKGNFPGRFSGRQFSNSRSEMNVSTLELGDSALYLCASSLRDRGWNEQFFGPGTRLTVL.

Comment on this clone: Relative to the germline gene, one junction end is altered; a read error may explain this. Other DNA sequences from this sample encode an identical CDR3 as well. The rearrangement links TRBV7-8 to TRBJ1-6; D not resolved. Germline assignment: CDR1 SGHVS and CDR2 FQNEAQ. This CDR3 has 17 residues. The CDR3 here is CASSPREGQGNNSPLHF. The CDR3 DNA reads as TGTGCCAGCAGCCCGCGTGAGGGCCAAGGGAATAATTCCCCCCTCCACTTT.

The V and J genes are TRBV27 and TRBJ2-3, with D possibly matching TRBD2 (5 bases). Trimming shortened V by 5 bases and J by 3 bases, and 18 bases separated the two germline ends. Germline values: CDR1 MNHEY, CDR2 SMNVEV (reference sequence). The length of the CDR3 is 16 residues. Here the CDR3 reads CASSPRTGIRTDTQYF. The CDR3 DNA follows: TGTGCCAGCAGTCCCCGGACCGGGATAAGAACAGATACGCAGTATTTT.

This sequence joins TRBV7-7 and TRBJ2-1, with TRBD1 matching 8 bases. With V trimmed by 5 bases and J by 9 bases, 6 bases remained unmatched. The CDR3 contains 13 residues. Germline V gene sequence: CDR1 SSHAT, CDR2 FNYEAQ (reference sequence). The CDR3 DNA sequence: TGTGCCAGCAGCCCTGACAGGGGAGGTGAGCAGTTCTTC. Its translation: CASSPDRGGEQFF.

The chain employs TRBV7-2 and TRBJ1-2; 10 nucleotides match TRBD1. The trim removed 5 bases at V and 1 base at J, leaving 13 bases unmatched. CDR1 is SGHTA, CDR2 FQGNSA, per germline. The CDR3 is 18 amino acids. CDR3 in amino acids: CASSQTAGTGDFNYGYTF. DNA for the CDR3: TGTGCCAGCAGCCAAACCGCCGGGACAGGGGACTTTAACTATGGCTACACCTTC.

The rearrangement uses TRBV9 and TRBJ2-2, with 10 bases lining up with TRBD2. Germline CDR1 is SGDLS and CDR2 is YYNGEE. The CDR3 runs 16 residues. V dropped 3 bases and J dropped 3; count of bases not matched to a gene: 5. As DNA, the CDR3 is TGTGCCAGCAGCGGCCTAGCGGGAGTCCACACCGGGGAGCTGTTTTTT. It encodes CASSGLAGVHTGELFF.

The V and J genes are TRBV4-2 and TRBJ2-7, with a possible D match to TRBD1 (6 bases). The CDR3 is 14 amino acids. CDR1 is LGHNA, CDR2 YNFKEQ, per germline. V lost 4 bases and J 2 bases, leaving 12 bases between the germline ends. The CDR3 here is CASSPTGLAYEQYF. DNA of the CDR3: TGTGCCAGCAGCCCAACAGGGCTAGCCTACGAGCAGTACTTC.

This chain links TRBV29-1 with TRBJ1-4; 8 positions match TRBD1. The CDR3 is made up of 14 amino acids. CDR1 and CDR2 (germline): SQVTM, ANQGSEA. With 5 bases clipped from V and 4 bases from J, the junction kept 6 bases outside the gene matches. The CDR3 coding sequence is TGCAGCGTTTACACAGGGGGGAATAATGAAAAACTGTTTTTT. Translating gives CSVYTGGNNEKLFF. The entire variable domain, with the rest obtained from reference TRBV29-1 and TRBJ1-4, is as follows: SAVISQKPSRDICQRGTSLTIQCQVDSQVTMMFWYRQQPGQSLTLIATANQGSEATYESGFVIDKFPISRPNLTFSTLTVSNMSPEDSSIYLCSVYTGGNNEKLFFGSGTQLSVL.

The rearrangement uses TRBV5-1 and TRBJ2-3; D gene ambiguous. The CDR3 extends over 17 amino acids. V shed 0 bases and J shed 0 bases, with 14 bases lying between them. From germline, CDR1 is SGHRS and CDR2 YFSETQ. This chain's CDR3 is CASSLDVPGRSTDTQYF. The CDR3 DNA is TGCGCCAGCAGCTTGGATGTCCCAGGCCGTAGCACAGATACGCAGTATTTT. Variable domain in full (rest from reference TRBV5-1 and TRBJ2-3): KAGVTQTPRYLIKTRGQQVTLSCSPISGHRSVSWYQQTPGQGLQFLFEYFSETQRNKGNFPGRFSGRQFSNSRSEMNVSTLELGDSALYLCASSLDVPGRSTDTQYFGPGTRLTVL.

The V gene is TRBV29-1, the J gene TRBJ1-1, with 7 bases lining up with TRBD1. This CDR3 has 11 amino acids. The V segment lost 7 bases and the J segment 3 bases; nucleotides outside the gene matches: 2. The germline CDR1 and CDR2 sequences are SQVTM and ANQGSEA. CDR3 region: CSAGTDTEAFF. CDR3 bases: TGCAGCGCTGGGACAGACACTGAAGCTTTCTTT.

The chain uses TRBV19 and TRBJ2-2, with D hard to call. This CDR3 contains 14 residues. V was cut by 7 bases and J by 0 bases, with 9 bases left in between. CDR1 is LNHDA, CDR2 SQIVND, per germline (reference sequence). CDR3 nucleotide sequence: TGTGCCAGTACAGTTATAACGAACACCGGGGAGCTGTTTTTT. It is translated as CASTVITNTGELFF. The variable domain in full, with the rest retrieved from reference TRBV19 and TRBJ2-2, is DGGITQSPKYLFRKEGQNVTLSCEQNLNHDAMYWYRQDPGQGLRLIYYSQIVNDFQKGDIAEGYSVSREKKESFPLTVTSAQKNPTAFYLCASTVITNTGELFFGEGSRLTVL.

V gene TRBV7-9 combines with J gene TRBJ1-6; possible D gene TRBD1, 5 bases. This CDR3 spans 16 amino acids. Trimming took off 5 bases at V and 10 bases at J, with 21 bases between the two ends. Germline lookup yields CDR1 SEHNR and CDR2 FQNEAQ (reference sequence). The CDR3 spells CASSPGGGTGRSPLHF. CDR3 coding DNA: TGTGCCAGCAGCCCCGGGGGGGGAACGGGAAGATCACCCCTCCACTTT.

The V call is TRBV4-3, the J call TRBJ2-7, with no clear D. Between the trimmed V and J ends, which lost 0 bases and 4 bases, there was a span of 19 bases. The CDR3 runs 17 residues. The V gene's germline CDR1 is LGHNA and CDR2 YSLEER. CDR3 residues: CASSQDVRNRLIYEQYF. The DNA of the CDR3 is TGCGCCAGCAGCCAAGATGTCAGGAATCGTCTAATATACGAGCAGTACTTC.

The chain has TRBV9 and TRBJ2-7; 8 nucleotides line up with TRBD1. The CDR3 contains 15 residues. Germline assignment: CDR1 SGDLS and CDR2 YYNGEE. The V gene end was trimmed by 3 bases and the J gene end by 5 bases; junction bases not matched to a gene: 10. CDR3 region: CASSAGRGRLDEQYF. CDR3 coding DNA: TGTGCCAGCAGCGCAGGCAGGGGGCGCCTTGACGAGCAGTACTTC. The full variable domain, in which reference TRBV9 and TRBJ2-7 provide the parts outside the CDR3, is DSGVTQTPKHLITATGQRVTLRCSPRSGDLSVYWYQQSLDQGLQFLIQYYNGEERAKGNILERFSAQQFPDLHSELNLSSLELGDSALYFCASSAGRGRLDEQYFGPGTRLTVT.